The 14 T cell receptor beta chains reported below all come from one sample, sequenced in a study of T cells in Graves' hyperthyroidism and ophthalmopathy. Using RNA transcripts as the source, TCR beta CDR3 regions were amplified. First-round RT-PCR targeting the TCR CDR3 was performed with the HTBI primer set. TCRdb re-called the multiplex PCR reads with MiXCR, one entry per CDR3 protein. The data show more than 300,000 distinct CDR3 sequences, around a sixth seen once. Sequenced input: blood. These TCRs come from a man younger than 35 with Graves' ophthalmopathy.

For this clonotype: A much larger clone differs by one base, so this may be a read error. J is TRBJ1-2 and V is TRBV5-4, with 8 bases matching TRBD1. The CDR3 is 14 residues long. Germline lookup yields CDR1 SGHNT and CDR2 YYREEE (reference sequence). Trimming cost V 4 bases and J 4 bases; bases outside gene matches: 6. The CDR3 loop reads CASSVGTGPYGYTF. As DNA, the CDR3 is TGTGCCAGCAGCGTAGGGACAGGACCCTATGGCTACACCTTC. Based on the CDR3 plus reference TRBV5-4 and TRBJ1-2, the full variable domain is ETGVTQSPTHLIKTRGQQVTLRCSSQSGHNTVSWYQQALGQGPQFIFQYYREEENGRGNFPPRFSGLQFPNYSSELNVNALELDDSALYLCASSVGTGPYGYTFGSGTRLTVV.

This clonotype was counted at least ten times. The V gene is TRBV18, the J gene TRBJ2-3; 8 bases agree with TRBD1. Germline CDR1 KGHSH, CDR2 LQKENI. V lost 3 bases and J lost 3; bases outside the gene matches: 5. CDR3 size: 15 residues. CDR3 amino acids: CASSPTGALTDTQYF. The CDR3 nucleotides are TGTGCCAGCTCACCGACAGGGGCCCTAACAGATACGCAGTATTTT.

A remark on this clonotype: Possible read error: a much larger clone is one base away. The V call is TRBV7-9, the J call TRBJ2-7; TRBD2 is a possible D gene (6 bases). CDR3 length equals 13 residues. Germline values: CDR1 SEHNR, CDR2 FQNEAQ (reference sequence). V was clipped by 4 bases and J by 7 bases, with 14 bases between them. CDR3 residues: CASSSGGVGEQYF. The CDR3 nucleotides read TGTGCCAGCAGCTCAGGAGGGGTTGGGGAGCAGTACTTC.

The rearrangement joins TRBV20-1 to TRBJ2-7; 7 bases map to TRBD2. From germline, CDR1 is DFQATT and CDR2 SNEGSKA (reference sequence). V lost 0 bases to trimming and J lost 3 bases; unmatched junction nucleotides: 11. The CDR3 has 16 residues. Here the CDR3 DNA reads TGCAGTGCTAGAGATTCGGGAGGTCCGCTCTACTACGAGCAGTACTTC. It is translated as CSARDSGGPLYYEQYF.

This clonotype was detected a few times. The rearrangement uses TRBV19 and TRBJ2-2; D unresolved. The germline V gene encodes CDR1 LNHDA and CDR2 SQIVND (reference sequence). The CDR3 loop spans 14 amino acids. Trimming took off 4 bases at V and 0 bases at J, with 6 bases between the two ends. CDR3 protein: CASSRFANTGELFF. The CDR3 DNA sequence: TGTGCCAGTAGTAGGTTCGCGAACACCGGGGAGCTGTTTTTT.

This clonotype occurred many times. For the CDR3, the DNA is TGTGCCATCAGTGCACGAGACGAGCAGTACTTC. This sequence encodes CAISARDEQYF. The V and J genes are TRBV10-3 and TRBJ2-7; no firm D call. The CDR3 totals 11 residues. The V and J ends lost 4 bases and 5 bases respectively, with 6 bases between them. The germline gives CDR1 ENHRY, CDR2 SYGVKD.

The chain has TRBV20-1 and TRBJ1-2, with TRBD1 as a possible D gene (5 bases). Germline loops: CDR1 DFQATT, CDR2 SNEGSKA (reference sequence). The ends were cut back, 5 bases at V and 0 bases at J, with 10 bases in the middle. The CDR3 runs to 13 residues. CDR3 in amino acids: CSALVGPNYGYTF. DNA for the CDR3: TGCAGTGCTCTGGTGGGGCCTAACTATGGCTACACCTTC.

This clonotype was counted many times. The rearrangement links TRBV3-1 to TRBJ1-3, with unresolved D. The CDR3 runs to 15 residues. In germline, CDR1 is LGHDT, CDR2 YNNKEL (reference sequence). Trimming cost V 4 bases and J 0 bases, with 10 bases left between them. The CDR3 region is CASSPSQSSGNTIYF. Written as DNA, the CDR3 is TGTGCCAGCAGCCCTTCGCAGAGCTCTGGAAACACCATATATTTT.

The chain has TRBV6-1 and TRBJ2-1; 7 nucleotides align to TRBD1. Looked up from germline, CDR1 is MNHNS and CDR2 is SASEGT. This CDR3 contains 13 residues. The junction had 6 bases not matched to a gene; V was cut back by 6 bases and J by 7 bases. The CDR3 DNA follows: TGTGCCAGCAGATCGGCAGGGGGTAATGAGCAGTTCTTC. It specifies CASRSAGGNEQFF.

The CDR3 DNA is TGTGCCAGCAGTTTGTGGACGGAGTCTGGGGCCAACGTCCTGACTTTC. The encoded protein is CASSLWTESGANVLTF. The V and J genes are TRBV27 and TRBJ2-6; the D is unclear. The CDR3 contains 16 residues. Germline V gives CDR1 MNHEY, CDR2 SMNVEV (reference sequence). V lost 3 bases and J 1 base, leaving 10 bases between the germline ends.

This clonotype was observed a few times. The V call is TRBV12-3 or TRBV12-4, the J call TRBJ2-5; 7 bases align to TRBD2. Trimming cost V 4 bases and J 3 bases; bases outside gene matches: 5. CDR3 length equals 14 residues. The CDR3 region is CASSSRDYEETQYF. CDR3 in DNA: TGTGCCAGCAGTTCCCGGGACTATGAAGAGACCCAGTACTTC.

The chain recombines TRBV27 with TRBJ1-1; possibly TRBD1 for D (6 bases). The germline CDR1 and CDR2 sequences are MNHEY and SMNVEV (reference sequence). The CDR3 extends over 16 amino acids. The V end was cut by 7 bases, the J end by 0 bases, with 18 bases between. The CDR3 reads CASTPWGGGMNTEAFF. Here the CDR3 DNA reads TGTGCCAGCACCCCGTGGGGGGGCGGGATGAACACTGAAGCTTTCTTT.

With respect to this clonotype: A single base separates this from a much larger clone, so it may be a read error. The V gene is TRBV12-3 or TRBV12-4, the J gene TRBJ2-7; D is perhaps TRBD1 (6 bases). Trimming removed 2 bases from V and 6 bases from J, with 14 bases in between. This CDR3 has 14 residues. The CDR3 loop reads CASSLRQAGAEQYF. In nucleotides, the CDR3 is TGTGCCAGCAGTTTACGTCAGGCAGGGGCCGAGCAGTACTTC.

Turning to this clonotype: A much larger clone differs by one base, so this may be a read error. J is TRBJ1-2 and V is TRBV7-2; D may be TRBD1 (5 bases). The V gene lost 5 bases and the J gene lost 5 bases, with 18 bases spanning the gap. Per germline, CDR1 SGHTA and CDR2 FQGNSA. The CDR3 loop spans 15 amino acids. CDR3 protein: CTSSITRDSIYGYTF. The CDR3 DNA follows: TGTACCAGCAGCATAACCAGGGACTCAATTTATGGCTACACCTTC.